The 22 T cell receptor beta chains given below trace back to one sample, sequenced in a study of technical replicates of blood from a handful of donors. Sequencing used immunoSEQ multiplex PCR; TCRdb keeps in-frame clones, though not all of them. There are 75,000 to 100,000 clones in the sample; about 93% occur only once, and 0.25% lies in the top ten. Sequencing was done on a sample of T cells isolated from PBMCs. These receptors were obtained from a human donor in good health.

The genes are TRBV28 and TRBJ2-4, with 8 bases lining up with TRBD1. Germline trimming cut 4 bases from V and 3 bases from J; bases unmatched to any gene: 5. Germline V gene lookup returns CDR1 MDHEN and CDR2 SYDVKM. CDR3 length equals 15 residues. The CDR3 spells CASSSQGAGKNIQYF. CDR3 nucleotide sequence: TGTGCCAGCAGTTCGCAGGGGGCGGGCAAAAACATTCAGTACTTC.

The CDR3 region is CASSPPTGRNTEAFF. DNA of the CDR3: TGTGCCAGCAGCCCGCCGACAGGGAGGAACACTGAAGCTTTCTTT. The V and J genes are TRBV9 and TRBJ1-1; 7 nucleotides match TRBD1. This CDR3 is built from 15 residues. CDR1 and CDR2 from the germline V gene are SGDLS and YYNGEE. J lost 1 base, V lost 4 bases, and 7 bases had no gene match.

This clone occurred a few times. The chain recombines TRBV9 with TRBJ2-3, with TRBD2 matching over 8 bases. The germline V gene encodes CDR1 SGDLS and CDR2 YYNGEE. This CDR3 is built from 15 residues. The V gene end was trimmed by 7 bases and the J gene end by 3 bases; junction bases not matched to a gene: 10. CDR3 amino acids: CASGNGGAETDTQYF. In DNA form, the CDR3 reads TGTGCCAGCGGGAACGGGGGGGCCGAGACAGATACGCAGTATTTT.

CDR3 residues: CASSQASGGGYTF. CDR3 coding DNA: TGCGCCAGCAGCCAAGCCTCCGGGGGTGGCTACACCTTC. This chain joins TRBV4-1 and TRBJ1-2, with a weak D call TRBD1 (5 bases). This CDR3 region has 13 residues. Trimming removed 1 base from V and 7 bases from J, with 10 bases in between. From germline, CDR1 is MGHRA and CDR2 YSYEKL.

The V call is TRBV5-1, the J call TRBJ2-1; TRBD2 matches 7 bases. Germline values: CDR1 SGHRS, CDR2 YFSETQ. CDR3 length equals 15 residues. J lost 3 bases, V lost 1 base, and 4 bases had no gene match. The CDR3 protein is CASSLRLADYNEQFF. The CDR3 nucleotides are TGCGCCAGCAGCTTGCGGCTAGCGGACTACAATGAGCAGTTCTTC.

The gene calls are TRBV29-1 and TRBJ2-1; no clear D. This CDR3 has 13 amino acids. Between the trimmed V and J ends, which lost 5 bases and 10 bases, there was a span of 18 bases. From germline, CDR1 is SQVTM and CDR2 ANQGSEA. DNA for the CDR3: TGCAGCGTTTGGAGTGGCGAAGTGGCGGAGCAGTTCTTC. Translation gives CSVWSGEVAEQFF.

The rearrangement uses TRBV18 and TRBJ1-2; D unresolved. Between the trimmed V and J ends, which lost 1 base and 3 bases, there was a span of 9 bases. Germline V lookup: CDR1 KGHSH, CDR2 LQKENI. This CDR3 is 14 amino acids long. CDR3 DNA sequence: TGTGCCAGCTCACCACGGACTCGGGACTATGGCTACACCTTC. Protein product: CASSPRTRDYGYTF. The whole variable domain, filled in from reference TRBV18 and TRBJ1-2, reads NAGVMQNPRHLVRRRGQEARLRCSPMKGHSHVYWYRQLPEEGLKFMVYLQKENIIDESGMPKERFSAEFPKEGPSILRIQQVVRGDSAAYFCASSPRTRDYGYTFGSGTRLTVV.

The V call is TRBV10-1, the J call TRBJ2-3; 10 bases map to TRBD1. The V gene end was trimmed by 5 bases and the J gene end by 6 bases; junction bases not matched to a gene: 8. The CDR3 is 15 amino acids. Per germline, CDR1 WNHNN and CDR2 SYGVQD (reference sequence). CDR3 in amino acids: CASSTGQGPPDTQYF. As DNA, the CDR3 is TGCGCCAGCAGTACGGGACAGGGGCCTCCCGATACGCAGTATTTT.

V and J are TRBV27 and TRBJ2-5; TRBD1 might be the D (5 bases). The CDR3 sequence is 13 residues long. The V end lost 6 bases, the J end lost 0 bases, and 8 bases lay between the germline ends. The germline gives CDR1 MNHEY, CDR2 SMNVEV (reference sequence). The CDR3 nucleotides read TGTGCCAGCAGCGACAGAAACCAAGAGACCCAGTACTTC. Encoded protein: CASSDRNQETQYF.

CDR3 protein: CASSLTGLADNEQFF. CDR3 nucleotides: TGTGCCAGCAGCTTGACGGGGCTAGCGGACAATGAGCAGTTCTTC. V and J are TRBV5-4 and TRBJ2-1; TRBD2 matches 7 bases. The CDR3 length is 15 residues. Germline CDR1 reads SGHNT; CDR2 reads YYREEE (reference sequence). Trimming removed 1 base from V and 5 bases from J; junction bases left unmatched: 6.

The J gene is TRBJ2-7, the V gene TRBV5-1; TRBD2 matches at 7 bases. The V gene end was trimmed by 4 bases and the J gene end by 3 bases; junction bases not matched to a gene: 4. The CDR3 spans 13 residues. Germline V gives CDR1 SGHRS, CDR2 YFSETQ. CDR3 sequence (DNA): TGCGCCAGCAGCCCTAGCGGCAACTACGAGCAGTACTTC. Residues: CASSPSGNYEQYF.

This sequence joins TRBV19 and TRBJ2-3, with unresolved D. Per germline, CDR1 LNHDA and CDR2 SQIVND (reference sequence). V was shortened by 5 bases and J by 2 bases, with 20 bases between the two germline ends. The CDR3 consists of 17 residues. The CDR3 region has the DNA TGTGCCAGTAGTCCCCCACCCAGTGGCGGCTCCACAGATACGCAGTATTTT. This codes for CASSPPPSGGSTDTQYF.

V and J are TRBV19 and TRBJ2-7, with D maybe TRBD2 (6 bases). The germline V and J ends were trimmed by 3 bases and 6 bases, with 15 bases remaining between them. This CDR3 is 14 amino acids long. The germline CDR1 and CDR2 sequences are LNHDA and SQIVND (reference sequence). CDR3 sequence reads: CASSISGGLSEQYF. In DNA form, the CDR3 reads TGTGCCAGTAGTATTTCCGGGGGTCTGAGCGAGCAGTACTTC.

The chain links TRBV4-2 to TRBJ2-7, with 9 nucleotides matching TRBD1. The V gene end was trimmed by 8 bases and the J gene end by 4 bases; junction bases not matched to a gene: 9. Germline values: CDR1 LGHNA, CDR2 YNFKEQ. The CDR3 spans 14 residues. CDR3 DNA: TGTGCCAGCTCCGAGGGACAGGGAACTTACGAGCAGTACTTC. Translation: CASSEGQGTYEQYF.

This chain joins TRBV7-8 and TRBJ1-5; TRBD1 matches 7 bases. CDR3 length: 14 residues. Germline lookup yields CDR1 SGHVS and CDR2 FQNEAQ. J lost 9 bases, V lost 2 bases, and 7 bases had no gene match. CDR3 loop: CASSLRGQGPPQHF. DNA for the CDR3: TGTGCCAGCAGCTTAAGGGGGCAGGGGCCGCCCCAGCATTTT.

The chain uses TRBV19 and TRBJ1-2; D uncertain. V was cut by 7 bases and J by 7 bases, with 7 bases left in between. This CDR3 spans 10 amino acids. From germline, CDR1 is LNHDA and CDR2 SQIVND (reference sequence). The CDR3: CASNPSGYTF. The CDR3 coding sequence is TGTGCCAGTAATCCGAGTGGCTACACCTTC.

The V call is TRBV5-1, the J call TRBJ2-1; 7 bases map to TRBD1. CDR3 length: 13 residues. V dropped 0 bases and J dropped 13; count of bases not matched to a gene: 7. CDR1 SGHRS and CDR2 YFSETQ come from the germline V gene. The CDR3, as DNA: TGCGCCAGCAGCTTGGGAAGGACAGGAGTACAGTTCTTC. Its translation is CASSLGRTGVQFF.

The gene calls are TRBV2 and TRBJ2-1; 10 positions match TRBD2. Germline CDR1 is SNHLY and CDR2 is FYNNEI. This CDR3 contains 15 residues. The V and J ends lost 7 bases and 7 bases, in that order; junction bases with no gene match: 10. CDR3 region: CASILTSGVSNEQFF. In DNA, the CDR3 is TGTGCCAGCATCCTAACTAGCGGGGTGTCGAATGAGCAGTTCTTC. Based on the CDR3 plus reference TRBV2 and TRBJ2-1, the full variable domain is EPEVTQTPSHQVTQMGQEVILRCVPISNHLYFYWYRQILGQKVEFLVSFYNNEISEKSEIFDDQFSVERPDGSNFTLKIRSTKLEDSAMYFCASILTSGVSNEQFFGPGTRLTVL.

The gene calls are TRBV11-2 and TRBJ2-3; D perhaps matches TRBD2 (5 bases). V lost 5 bases, J lost 2 bases, and 17 bases lay in between. CDR3 length: 16 residues. The germline CDR1 and CDR2 sequences are SGHAT and FQNNGV. CDR3 DNA: TGTGCCAGCAGCCCCGGCCATATCGGGGACACAGATACGCAGTATTTT. Translation: CASSPGHIGDTDTQYF.

A single count supports this clone. The chain uses TRBV7-2 and TRBJ2-7; 11 nucleotides match TRBD1. Losses at the gene ends were 5 bases for V and 3 bases for J; bases not matched to a gene: 9. CDR1 is SGHTA, CDR2 FQGNSA, per germline. The CDR3 has 16 residues. CDR3 sequence (DNA): TGTGCCAGCAGCCCAACTTCCGGGACAGGGGGCTACGAGCAGTACTTC. Translation: CASSPTSGTGGYEQYF.

This chain links TRBV7-9 with TRBJ2-4, with 8 bases matching TRBD2. The CDR3 is 16 amino acids. Germline V gives CDR1 SEHNR, CDR2 FQNEAQ (reference sequence). V lost 5 bases, J lost 3 bases, and 9 bases stayed unmatched. The CDR3 region is CASSEGPGLVKNIQYF. In DNA form, the CDR3 reads TGTGCCAGCAGCGAAGGACCGGGACTAGTCAAAAACATTCAGTACTTC.

This clone was seen just once. The rearrangement uses TRBV19 and TRBJ2-7; 11 bases agree with TRBD1. The germline gives CDR1 LNHDA, CDR2 SQIVND (reference sequence). CDR3 length: 13 amino acids. V gave up 4 bases and J gave up 6 bases; unmatched junction bases: 2. The DNA of the CDR3 is TGTGCCAGTAGTAGGACAGGGGGCACCGAGCAGTACTTC. It translates to CASSRTGGTEQYF.